Listed below are T cell receptor beta chains from one sample, sequenced in a study of T cells in Graves' hyperthyroidism and ophthalmopathy. MiXCR was run by TCRdb on the multiplex PCR reads, yielding one entry per CDR3 protein. The sample lists some 92,000 distinct CDR3 sequences, 35% to 50% seen once, with about a tenth in the top ten. The source material was peripheral blood or thyroid tissue (not recorded which). These receptor sequences come from a woman in her 30s with Graves' hyperthyroidism. Each CDR3 is given with its conserved first and last residue. Some rows mark clone size as missing; the rest say once, few, many or name a class of expanded clone.

J	size	V	CDR3
TRBJ2-3	-	TRBV7-9	CASSLRAMEDTQYF
TRBJ1-2	-	TRBV10-2	CASSAITPLDGPGSGYTF
TRBJ2-2	many	TRBV15	CATSPPAGGGKLFF
TRBJ1-2	many	TRBV3-1	CASSQDLGLNGYTF
TRBJ2-3	few	TRBV6-6	CASSEIGTTTSTDTQYF
TRBJ1-6	many	TRBV7-2	CASSLHDWGSPLHF
TRBJ1-6	once	TRBV5-5	CASSLGNNSPLHF
TRBJ2-7	-	TRBV7-3	CASSLRGGGGQCF
TRBJ1-5	-	TRBV20-1	CSASRTGYNQPQHF
TRBJ1-2	once	TRBV9	CASSVRGQGLGYTF
TRBJ2-7	many	TRBV20-1	CSASHSPGLYEQYF